This section outlines one T cell receptor (beta chain) sequence together with its context. Germline V lookup: CDR1 LNHNV, CDR2 YYDKDF (reference sequence). CDR3 size: 12 residues. V was pared by 8 bases and J by 3 bases, with 8 bases between. This sample was taken from a study of blood T cell repertoires in COVID-19. Study details: Samples representing acute and convalescent COVID-19 were sourced from the United States, Italy and Spain. Sample material is recorded as cDNA or gDNA derived from T cells, B-cell-depleted T cells, or PBMCs.

Per the study methods: Scientists estimated how many nucleated cells there were by amplifying reference gene primers. Produced via immunoSEQ multiplex PCR; TCRdb's table is partial and in-frame only. V and J calls and clone size are those listed in that table; D and trimming were worked out from the DNA. The top ten hold 6.5% to 7% of the sample, which has 90,000 to 120,000 clones, approximately 88% seen once. The sequencing sample was made of peripheral blood. This receptor was taken from a middle-aged man with active or convalescent COVID-19. The chain carries TRBV15 and TRBJ1-3; tentatively, D is TRBD1 (5 bases). CDR3 DNA sequence: TGTGCCACCCGGGGGAATGGAAACACCATATATTTT. It specifies CATRGNGNTIYF. Drawing the rest from reference TRBV15 and TRBJ1-3, the complete variable domain is DAMVIQNPRYQVTQFGKPVTLSCSQTLNHNVMYWYQQKSSQAPKLLFHYYDKDFNNEADTPDNFQSRRPNTSFCFLDIRSPGLGDTAMYLCATRGNGNTIYFGEGSWLTVV.